Each of the 31 T cell receptor beta chains below was sequenced from the same sample in a study of blood T cell repertoires in COVID-19. Sequencing was performed with immunoSEQ multiplex PCR; in TCRdb, only in-frame clones are kept and a portion is missing. Of fewer than 90,000 clones listed, around nine tenths were seen once; the top ten hold around 2%. Sequencing was carried out using peripheral blood. These receptors all come from a woman aged 80 or over with active or convalescent COVID-19.

Here the CDR3 reads CATSITGGGHGYTF. Written as DNA, the CDR3 is TGTGCCACCAGCATAACAGGGGGCGGACATGGCTACACCTTC. The chain has TRBV15 and TRBJ1-2; 9 nucleotides match TRBD1. This CDR3 has 14 amino acids. The junction had 6 bases not matched to a gene; V was cut back by 4 bases and J by 6 bases. Per germline, CDR1 LNHNV and CDR2 YYDKDF (reference sequence). Combining the CDR3 with reference TRBV15 and TRBJ1-2 gives the whole variable domain DAMVIQNPRYQVTQFGKPVTLSCSQTLNHNVMYWYQQKSSQAPKLLFHYYDKDFNNEADTPDNFQSRRPNTSFCFLDIRSPGLGDTAMYLCATSITGGGHGYTFGSGTRLTVV.

The V call is TRBV5-1, the J call TRBJ2-7; 7 nucleotides line up with TRBD1. The CDR3 length is 12 residues. Germline lookup yields CDR1 SGHRS and CDR2 YFSETQ. Germline trimming cut 7 bases from V and 0 bases from J; bases unmatched to any gene: 1. The CDR3 loop reads CASRDSSYEQYF. The CDR3 DNA reads as TGCGCCAGCCGGGACAGCTCCTACGAGCAGTACTTC.

The V gene is TRBV2, the J gene TRBJ1-5; TRBD1 agrees at 7 bases. This CDR3 comprises 15 residues. CDR1 is SNHLY, CDR2 FYNNEI, per germline. The trim removed 4 bases at V and 7 bases at J, leaving 10 bases unmatched. In DNA, the CDR3 is TGTGCCAGCAGTGTATGGCAGGGGGTAGTCCAGCCCCAGCATTTT. Its translation: CASSVWQGVVQPQHF.

The rearrangement links TRBV5-6 to TRBJ2-1; 7 nucleotides match TRBD2. V shed 4 bases, J shed 6 bases, and the junction held 4 bases outside the gene matches. CDR3 size: 13 residues. Per germline, CDR1 SGHDT and CDR2 YYEEEE. The CDR3 region has the DNA TGTGCCAGCAGCCGGACTAGACCCAATGAGCAGTTCTTC. This sequence encodes CASSRTRPNEQFF. Combining the CDR3 with reference TRBV5-6 and TRBJ2-1 gives the whole variable domain DAGVTQSPTHLIKTRGQQVTLRCSPKSGHDTVSWYQQALGQGPQFIFQYYEEEERQRGNFPDRFSGHQFPNYSSELNVNALLLGDSALYLCASSRTRPNEQFFGPGTRLTVL.

The genes are TRBV9 and TRBJ1-4; 9 bases agree with TRBD1. Trimming cost V 0 bases and J 5 bases; bases outside gene matches: 8. Germline V gene sequence: CDR1 SGDLS, CDR2 YYNGEE. The CDR3 runs to 17 residues. This CDR3 is CASSVGSSGTGNEKLFF. In nucleotides, the CDR3 is TGTGCCAGCAGCGTAGGTTCCTCCGGGACAGGGAATGAAAAACTGTTTTTT.

The gene calls are TRBV29-1 and TRBJ2-7, with D maybe TRBD1 (6 bases). The CDR3 runs to 12 residues. Germline CDR1 SQVTM, CDR2 ANQGSEA. The germline V and J ends were trimmed by 6 bases and 0 bases, with 9 bases remaining between them. The CDR3 DNA reads as TGCAGCGTCAGACAGGACTCCTACGAGCAGTACTTC. This encodes CSVRQDSYEQYF.

The chain uses TRBV12-3 or TRBV12-4 and TRBJ2-2, with D unresolved. Trimming pared 5 bases from V and 5 bases from J, leaving 6 bases between. The CDR3 has 12 amino acids. The CDR3 loop is CASSTSTGELFF. CDR3 bases: TGTGCCAGCAGTACATCGACCGGGGAGCTGTTTTTT.

The CDR3 protein is CASSPGLAESNEQFF. The DNA for the CDR3 is TGTGCCAGCAGCCCTGGACTAGCGGAGAGCAATGAGCAGTTCTTC. The V gene is TRBV7-3, the J gene TRBJ2-1; 10 positions match TRBD2. This CDR3 is 15 amino acids long. Unmatched junction bases numbered 7, after V lost 5 bases and J lost 6 bases. The germline V gene encodes CDR1 SGHTA and CDR2 FQGTGA.

The chain employs TRBV5-1 and TRBJ1-2, with 11 bases fitting TRBD1. This CDR3 contains 17 residues. Trimming at V came to 2 bases and at J to 5 bases, leaving 11 bases not matched to a gene. The germline V gene has CDR1 SGHRS and CDR2 YFSETQ. CDR3: CASSLTGTGGFGYGYTF. For the CDR3, the DNA is TGCGCCAGCAGCTTAACCGGGACAGGGGGTTTTGGGTATGGCTACACCTTC.

The J gene is TRBJ2-3, the V gene TRBV12-3 or TRBV12-4; no clear D. The CDR3 loop spans 12 amino acids. The V gene lost 4 bases and the J gene lost 3 bases, with 5 bases spanning the gap. CDR3 DNA: TGTGCCAGCAGTTCTCAGACAGATACGCAGTATTTT. Encoded protein: CASSSQTDTQYF.

Worth noting for this clone: In the same sample, other DNA sequences code for this CDR3. The gene calls are TRBV5-1 and TRBJ2-2; 8 bases line up with TRBD1. Germline CDR1 reads SGHRS; CDR2 reads YFSETQ. The CDR3 has 15 amino acids. Unmatched junction bases numbered 3, after V lost 2 bases and J lost 3 bases. The CDR3 DNA reads TGCGCCAGCAGCTTAGGACAGGGTGACACCGGGGAGCTGTTTTTT. Its protein is CASSLGQGDTGELFF.

The J gene is TRBJ1-4, the V gene TRBV9, with a possible D match to TRBD1 (6 bases). This CDR3 contains 15 residues. V was trimmed by 3 bases and J by 5 bases, leaving 14 bases between them. The germline V gene has CDR1 SGDLS and CDR2 YYNGEE. The CDR3 spells CASSATQGGNEKLFF. As DNA, the CDR3 is TGTGCCAGCAGCGCCACACAGGGCGGGAATGAAAAACTGTTTTTT.

The chain recombines TRBV24-1 with TRBJ2-3, with D uncertain. From germline, CDR1 is KGHDR and CDR2 SFDVKD. The CDR3 is 13 residues long. V was pared by 2 bases and J by 2 bases, with 4 bases between. For the CDR3, the DNA is TGTGCCACCAGTGATTCCCTCACAGATACGCAGTATTTT. Residues: CATSDSLTDTQYF.

The rearrangement joins TRBV28 to TRBJ1-1; TRBD1 matches at 8 bases. Germline V lookup: CDR1 MDHEN, CDR2 SYDVKM. V shed 4 bases and J 3 bases; nucleotides not matched to a gene: 7. The length of the CDR3 is 15 residues. CDR3 bases: TGTGCCAGCAGTTCCCAGGGGGCGGAGGACACTGAAGCTTTCTTT. Translation gives CASSSQGAEDTEAFF.

The rearrangement uses TRBV4-3 and TRBJ2-2; 7 positions match TRBD1. The CDR3 sequence is 16 residues long. After removal of 0 bases from V and 4 bases from J, the junction contained 5 bases not matched to a gene. Germline V gene sequence: CDR1 LGHNA, CDR2 YSLEER. The CDR3 DNA reads as TGCGCCAGCAGCCAAGAATACAGGGGATTCACCGGGGAGCTGTTTTTT. This translates into CASSQEYRGFTGELFF.

V is TRBV5-1 and J is TRBJ2-3; possible D gene TRBD2, 5 bases. CDR1 and CDR2 from the germline V gene are SGHRS and YFSETQ. V was cut by 0 bases and J by 1 base, with 9 bases left in between. The CDR3 has 15 amino acids. The CDR3 is CASSLAAAGTDTQYF. The CDR3 nucleotides are TGCGCCAGCAGCTTGGCAGCGGCCGGCACAGATACGCAGTATTTT. The complete variable domain, with remaining parts taken from reference TRBV5-1 and TRBJ2-3, reads KAGVTQTPRYLIKTRGQQVTLSCSPISGHRSVSWYQQTPGQGLQFLFEYFSETQRNKGNFPGRFSGRQFSNSRSEMNVSTLELGDSALYLCASSLAAAGTDTQYFGPGTRLTVL.

V gene TRBV5-1 combines with J gene TRBJ2-7; 7 positions match TRBD1. Germline CDR1 reads SGHRS; CDR2 reads YFSETQ. This CDR3 is 12 amino acids long. Trimming took 4 bases from V and 4 from J; bases not matched to a gene: 2. CDR3 in DNA: TGCGCCAGCAGCCCGACAGGGTACGAGCAGTACTTC. It translates to CASSPTGYEQYF.

The chain recombines TRBV5-6 with TRBJ2-3; possible D gene TRBD2, 5 bases. The germline CDR1 and CDR2 sequences are SGHDT and YYEEEE. The CDR3 is 14 amino acids. V lost 3 bases and J 0 bases, leaving 8 bases between the germline ends. The CDR3 region is CASSSLVSTDTQYF. In DNA form, the CDR3 reads TGTGCCAGCAGCTCACTAGTGAGCACAGATACGCAGTATTTT.

The chain carries TRBV2 and TRBJ2-7, with D uncertain. Deletions cut 7 bases from V and 3 bases from J, with 7 bases between. The CDR3 covers 11 residues. Germline V gene data show CDR1 as SNHLY and CDR2 as FYNNEI. The CDR3 here is CASTLFYEQYF. The DNA for the CDR3 is TGTGCCAGCACCCTGTTCTACGAGCAGTACTTC.

The chain uses TRBV20-1 and TRBJ1-2, with D unresolved. With 6 bases removed from V and 1 base from J, the gap between germline ends came to 6 bases. The CDR3 has 11 amino acids. Per the germline V gene, CDR1 is DFQATT and CDR2 is SNEGSKA (reference sequence). Here the CDR3 DNA reads TGCAGTGCGGGAGATAACTATGGCTACACCTTC. Its protein product is CSAGDNYGYTF.

The chain links TRBV10-1 to TRBJ2-1; no clear D. CDR3 length equals 14 residues. Trimming cost V 3 bases and J 4 bases, with 10 bases left between them. The germline V gene has CDR1 WNHNN and CDR2 SYGVQD (reference sequence). For the CDR3, the DNA is TGCGCCAGCAGTGAAAGGCAGGCGTACAATGAGCAGTTCTTC. Protein product: CASSERQAYNEQFF.

V gene TRBV5-6 combines with J gene TRBJ2-7; TRBD1 matches at 7 bases. The V segment lost 4 bases and the J segment 3 bases; nucleotides outside the gene matches: 16. The CDR3 is 17 amino acids. The germline gives CDR1 SGHDT, CDR2 YYEEEE. DNA of the CDR3: TGTGCCAGCAGCGTCTTACAGGGGCACCTCCCCCTCTACGAGCAGTACTTC. Protein: CASSVLQGHLPLYEQYF.

This clone was recorded only once. The rearrangement uses TRBV2 and TRBJ1-1; TRBD1 aligns across 7 bases. CDR1 and CDR2 from the germline V gene are SNHLY and FYNNEI. With 3 bases clipped from V and 6 bases from J, the junction kept 7 bases outside the gene matches. This CDR3 is built from 14 residues. The CDR3 spells CASSDGTGAAEAFF. For the CDR3, the DNA is TGTGCCAGCAGTGACGGAACAGGGGCCGCTGAAGCTTTCTTT.

V is TRBV24-1 and J is TRBJ2-4, with D unclear. The germline V and J ends were trimmed by 1 base and 1 base, with 7 bases remaining between them. Germline lookup yields CDR1 KGHDR and CDR2 SFDVKD. The CDR3 runs 15 residues. CDR3 region: CATSDLNTAKNIQYF. CDR3 bases: TGTGCCACCAGTGATTTAAACACCGCCAAAAACATTCAGTACTTC.

The count of this clone is one. Other DNA sequences from this sample encode an identical CDR3 as well. This rearrangement joins TRBV11-3 to TRBJ2-1; weak D call: TRBD1 (6 bases). Germline V gene lookup returns CDR1 SGHNT and CDR2 YENEEA. The length of the CDR3 is 14 residues. V shed 5 bases and J shed 4 bases, with 12 bases lying between them. CDR3: CASSPRTEYNEQFF. The CDR3 DNA follows: TGTGCCAGCAGCCCCAGGACAGAGTACAATGAGCAGTTCTTC. The full variable domain, in which reference TRBV11-3 and TRBJ2-1 provide the parts outside the CDR3, is EAGVVQSPRYKIIEKKQPVAFWCNPISGHNTLYWYLQNLGQGPELLIRYENEEAVDDSQLPKDRFSAERLKGVDSTLKIQPAELGDSAVYLCASSPRTEYNEQFFGPGTRLTVL.

This chain joins TRBV19 and TRBJ1-6; D remains ambiguous. CDR1 is LNHDA, CDR2 SQIVND, per germline (reference sequence). The CDR3 sequence is 16 residues long. V lost 6 bases to trimming and J lost 10 bases, with 22 bases between them. CDR3 nucleotide sequence: TGTGCCAGTAGCACGGCCCGAGCGGAAATGGGGTCACCCCTCCACTTT. Translating gives CASSTARAEMGSPLHF.

The table lists this clone with a count of one. The chain joins TRBV5-6 to TRBJ1-2; 7 bases are a match to TRBD1. Germline V CDR1 and CDR2: SGHDT, YYEEEE. The ends lost 0 bases at V and 3 bases at J; junction bases unmatched: 2. CDR3 length equals 14 residues. CDR3 protein: CASSLDRGYYGYTF. DNA of the CDR3: TGTGCCAGCAGCTTGGACAGGGGCTACTATGGCTACACCTTC.

The chain links TRBV21-1 to TRBJ1-5; the table names TRBD1, a call not compared with the DNA. TRBV21-1 constitutes a pseudogene. This CDR3 spans 16 amino acids. CDR3 residues: CASSKGTGGIGQPQHF. In nucleotides, the CDR3 is TGTGCCAGCAGCAAAGGCACAGGGGGAATAGGGCAGCCCCAGCATTTT.

A single count supports this clone. This chain connects TRBV4-3 to TRBJ2-7; 7 nucleotides line up with TRBD1. The J segment lost 5 bases and the V segment lost 6 bases, leaving 4 bases of the junction unmatched. The CDR3 is 12 residues long. Germline CDR1 and CDR2: LGHNA and YSLEER. CDR3 in amino acids: CASSPGTDEQYF. In nucleotides, the CDR3 is TGCGCCAGCAGTCCCGGGACAGACGAGCAGTACTTC.

This sequence joins TRBV20-1 and TRBJ1-2, with D possibly TRBD1 on 5 matching bases. The V and J ends lost 0 bases and 7 bases respectively, with 6 bases between them. Germline-derived CDR1 and CDR2 are DFQATT and SNEGSKA (reference sequence). The CDR3 is 11 residues long. CDR3 coding DNA: TGCAGTGCTAGAGACAGGGCTGGCTACACCTTC. Protein: CSARDRAGYTF.

This sequence joins TRBV13 and TRBJ1-3, with 11 bases that match TRBD1. The CDR3 length is 18 residues. With V trimmed by 6 bases and J by 0 bases, 10 bases remained unmatched. Germline CDR1 reads PRHDT; CDR2 reads FYEKMQ (reference sequence). CDR3 nucleotide sequence: TGTGCCAGCAGTCGGACAGGGGGCGAGTGGTTCTCTGGAAACACCATATATTTT. It yields the protein CASSRTGGEWFSGNTIYF. Supplemented by reference TRBV13 and TRBJ1-3, the full variable domain reads AAGVIQSPRHLIKEKRETATLKCYPIPRHDTVYWYQQGPGQDPQFLISFYEKMQSDKGSIPDRFSAQQFSDYHSELNMSSLELGDSALYFCASSRTGGEWFSGNTIYFGEGSWLTVV.